The clone carrying this T cell receptor beta chain was seen at least ten times. Antigen: not known. The data belong to a study of esophageal squamous cell carcinoma under preoperative chemotherapy. Looking at the study overall: TCR repertoires were profiled from both peripheral blood T cells and tumor-infiltrating lymphocytes.

TCRdb re-called the PCR reads through MiXCR, storing one row per CDR3 protein. The sample lists roughly 9,600 distinct CDR3 sequences, over 40% occurring once. The CDR3 totals 15 residues. Germline loops: CDR1 LNHNV, CDR2 YYDKDF (reference sequence). V shed 0 bases and J shed 4 bases, with 9 bases lying between them. Documented time point: after preoperative PTX-NDP chemotherapy. Preoperative chemotherapy with paclitaxel-nedaplatin was given to patients before surgery. Whole-study findings and limits: Clonal contraction, more than amplification, hit abundant clones after paclitaxel-nedaplatin. After treatment, tumor-infiltrating lymphocytes seemed to come partly from incoming peripheral T cells, not only local changes.

The chain carries TRBV15 and TRBJ1-4; D perhaps matches TRBD1 (5 bases). This specimen was collected from a patient given preoperative chemotherapy. The sequence came from a human donor with esophageal squamous cell carcinoma. The donor label of this sample is uncertain. The CDR3 DNA follows: TGTGCCACCAGCAGAGAGCAGGGAGGTAATGAAAAACTGTTTTTT. This sequence encodes CATSREQGGNEKLFF. The full variable domain, rest sourced from reference TRBV15 and TRBJ1-4, is DAMVIQNPRYQVTQFGKPVTLSCSQTLNHNVMYWYQQKSSQAPKLLFHYYDKDFNNEADTPDNFQSRRPNTSFCFLDIRSPGLGDTAMYLCATSREQGGNEKLFFGSGTQLSVL.